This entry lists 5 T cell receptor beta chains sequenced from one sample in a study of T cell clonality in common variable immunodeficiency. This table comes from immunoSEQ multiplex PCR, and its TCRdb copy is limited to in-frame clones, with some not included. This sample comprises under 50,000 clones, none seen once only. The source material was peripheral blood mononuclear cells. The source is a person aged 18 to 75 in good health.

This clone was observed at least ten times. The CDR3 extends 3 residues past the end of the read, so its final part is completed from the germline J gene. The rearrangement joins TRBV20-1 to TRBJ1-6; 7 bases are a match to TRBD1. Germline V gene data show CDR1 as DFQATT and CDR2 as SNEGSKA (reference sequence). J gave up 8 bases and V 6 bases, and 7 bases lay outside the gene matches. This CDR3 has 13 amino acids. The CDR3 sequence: CSARTGRDSPLHF. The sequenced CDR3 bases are TGCAGTGCCAGGACAGGCCGCGATTCACCC.

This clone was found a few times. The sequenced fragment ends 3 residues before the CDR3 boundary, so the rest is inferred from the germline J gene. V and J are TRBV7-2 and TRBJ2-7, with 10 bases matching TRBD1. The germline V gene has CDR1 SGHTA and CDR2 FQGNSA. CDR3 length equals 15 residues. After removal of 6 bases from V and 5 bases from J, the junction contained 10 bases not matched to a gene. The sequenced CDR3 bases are TGTGCCAGCAGTTCCGCCGGGACAGGGGTCCACGAG. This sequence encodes CASSSAGTGVHE. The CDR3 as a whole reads CASSSAGTGVHEQYF.

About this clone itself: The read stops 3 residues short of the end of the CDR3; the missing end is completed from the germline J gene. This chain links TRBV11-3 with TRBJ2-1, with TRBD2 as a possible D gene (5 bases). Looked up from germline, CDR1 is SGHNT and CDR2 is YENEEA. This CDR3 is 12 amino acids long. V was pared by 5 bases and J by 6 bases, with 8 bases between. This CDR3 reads CASSVGGNEQFF. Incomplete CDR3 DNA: TGTGCCAGCAGCGTAGGAGGCAATGAG.

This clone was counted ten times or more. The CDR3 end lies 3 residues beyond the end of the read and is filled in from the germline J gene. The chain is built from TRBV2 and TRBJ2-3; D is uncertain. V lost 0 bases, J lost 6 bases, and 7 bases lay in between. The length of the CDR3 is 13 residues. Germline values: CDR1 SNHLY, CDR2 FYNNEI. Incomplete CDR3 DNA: TGTGCCAGCAGTGAAGCGGCCGTCGATACG. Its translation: CASSEAAVDT. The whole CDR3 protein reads CASSEAAVDTQYF.

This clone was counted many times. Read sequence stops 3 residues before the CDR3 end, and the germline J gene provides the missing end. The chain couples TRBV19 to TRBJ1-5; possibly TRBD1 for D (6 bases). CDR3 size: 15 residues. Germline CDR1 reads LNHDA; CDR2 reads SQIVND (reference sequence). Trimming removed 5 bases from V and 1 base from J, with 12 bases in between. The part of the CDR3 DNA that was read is TGTGCCAGTAGTTGGGGCCAGGGGAGCAATCAGCCC. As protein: CASSWGQGSNQP. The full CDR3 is CASSWGQGSNQPQHF.